The 5 T cell receptor beta chains reported below all come from one sample, sequenced in a study of cytomegalovirus exposure and HLA in healthy donors. The PCR employed 60 Vbeta primers together with 13 Jbeta primers. TCRdb's copy holds only in-frame clones and misses some; the assay was immunoSEQ multiplex PCR. The table has 150,000 to 200,000 clones, 77% seen once. Sequenced input: PBMCs. All receptors come from a female donor in good health and CMV-seronegative.

The V and J genes are TRBV18 and TRBJ1-4; possibly TRBD1 for D (6 bases). Trimming took off 4 bases at V and 3 bases at J, with 18 bases between the two ends. CDR1 is KGHSH, CDR2 LQKENI, per germline. This CDR3 has 17 amino acids. The CDR3 sequence: CASSQTQGVTSNEKLFF. CDR3 nucleotides: TGTGCCAGCTCACAGACACAGGGCGTAACGTCTAATGAAAAACTGTTTTTT.

This chain connects TRBV7-9 to TRBJ1-6, with 7 bases fitting TRBD1. In germline, CDR1 is SEHNR, CDR2 FQNEAQ (reference sequence). Trimming removed 5 bases from V and 8 bases from J; junction bases left unmatched: 15. There are 17 residues in the CDR3. Written as DNA, the CDR3 is TGTGCCAGCAGCGTAGGGTCCCCACGCAGGGGGGATTCACCCCTCCACTTT. As protein: CASSVGSPRRGDSPLHF.

The rearrangement uses TRBV5-4 and TRBJ2-5, with TRBD1 as a possible D gene (5 bases). Germline CDR1 SGHNT, CDR2 YYREEE (reference sequence). This CDR3 contains 14 residues. V was shortened by 4 bases and J by 2 bases, with 12 bases between the two germline ends. Written as DNA, the CDR3 is TGTGCCAGCAGCCAAAGGACACGACAAGAGACCCAGTACTTC. It specifies CASSQRTRQETQYF.

The chain is built from TRBV5-5 and TRBJ2-7; 10 positions match TRBD2. Germline values: CDR1 SGHKS, CDR2 YYEKEE (reference sequence). This CDR3 contains 15 residues. After removal of 0 bases from V and 4 bases from J, the junction contained 4 bases not matched to a gene. The CDR3 region is CASSLDLAGAYEQYF. CDR3 bases: TGTGCCAGCAGCTTGGACCTAGCGGGAGCTTACGAGCAGTACTTC.

This clone was found once. The chain has TRBV9 and TRBJ2-1, with 8 bases fitting TRBD2. J gave up 7 bases and V 6 bases, and 9 bases lay outside the gene matches. The CDR3 is 14 amino acids. The germline V gene encodes CDR1 SGDLS and CDR2 YYNGEE. CDR3 region: CASTRGSGTNEQFF. As DNA, the CDR3 is TGTGCCAGCACCCGGGGTAGCGGGACTAATGAGCAGTTCTTC. The full variable domain, with the rest looked up from reference TRBV9 and TRBJ2-1, is DSGVTQTPKHLITATGQRVTLRCSPRSGDLSVYWYQQSLDQGLQFLIQYYNGEERAKGNILERFSAQQFPDLHSELNLSSLELGDSALYFCASTRGSGTNEQFFGPGTRLTVL.